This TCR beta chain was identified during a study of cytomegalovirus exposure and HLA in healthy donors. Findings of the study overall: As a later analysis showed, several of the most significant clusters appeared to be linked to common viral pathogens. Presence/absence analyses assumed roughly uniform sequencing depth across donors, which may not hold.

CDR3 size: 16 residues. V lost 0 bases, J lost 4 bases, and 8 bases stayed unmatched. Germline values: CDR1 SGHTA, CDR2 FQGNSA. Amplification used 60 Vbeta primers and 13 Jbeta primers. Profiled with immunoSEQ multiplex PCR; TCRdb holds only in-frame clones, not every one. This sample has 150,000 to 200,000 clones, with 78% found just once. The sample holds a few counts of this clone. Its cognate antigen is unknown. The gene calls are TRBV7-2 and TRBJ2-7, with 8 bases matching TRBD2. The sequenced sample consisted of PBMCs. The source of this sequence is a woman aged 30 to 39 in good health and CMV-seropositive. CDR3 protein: CASSLASRGGSYEQYF. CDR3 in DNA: TGTGCCAGCAGCTTAGCGTCCCGGGGGGGTTCATACGAGCAGTACTTC.